The 14 T cell receptor beta chains below all came from one sample that was sequenced in a study of control samples from healthy donors and cancer patients (dated by TCRdb to about 2020). The library was produced with the immunoSEQ multiplex PCR assay. In TCRdb, the immuneACCESS table is reduced to in-frame sequences with V and J assigned. These tables do not hold every clone; where another copy was compared, an unresolved V gene accounts for under half, and the others remain unexplained. The sample table holds fewer than 85,000 clones, of which around 92% were seen once. The top ten constitute 5.8% of the sample. Sequences were obtained from blood. The receptors were gathered from a woman in her sixties in good health.

V usage is TRBV5-4 and J usage is TRBJ2-3, with 7 bases matching TRBD2. Germline V gene data show CDR1 as SGHNT and CDR2 as YYREEE (reference sequence). J lost 3 bases, V lost 0 bases, and 7 bases had no gene match. The CDR3 has 16 residues. The CDR3 DNA sequence: TGTGCCAGCAGCTTGGTTGGTCTAGCGGAGACAGATACGCAGTATTTT. Its translation: CASSLVGLAETDTQYF.

This sequence joins TRBV11-3 and TRBJ2-7; D is undetermined. CDR1 is SGHNT and CDR2 is YENEEA in the germline V gene. The V gene lost 5 bases and the J gene lost 1 base, with 15 bases spanning the gap. CDR3 length equals 15 residues. The CDR3 DNA reads as TGTGCCAGCAGCCCCGGCTTAGGATTTTCCTACGAGCAGTACTTC. It is translated as CASSPGLGFSYEQYF. The whole variable domain, filled in from reference TRBV11-3 and TRBJ2-7, reads EAGVVQSPRYKIIEKKQPVAFWCNPISGHNTLYWYLQNLGQGPELLIRYENEEAVDDSQLPKDRFSAERLKGVDSTLKIQPAELGDSAVYLCASSPGLGFSYEQYFGPGTRLTVT.

The chain recombines TRBV24-1 with TRBJ2-1; D might be TRBD1 or TRBD2, each matching 5 bases. The V end lost 4 bases, the J end lost 0 bases, and 15 bases lay between the germline ends. The CDR3 runs 17 residues. Per the germline V gene, CDR1 is KGHDR and CDR2 is SFDVKD. The CDR3 nucleotides read TGTGCCACCAGTGACCCCGCGAGGGGCACCTCCTACAATGAGCAGTTCTTC. It codes for CATSDPARGTSYNEQFF.

This sequence joins TRBV30 and TRBJ2-4; no definite D call. Trimming shortened V by 2 bases and J by 15 bases, and 17 bases separated the two germline ends. The CDR3 is 12 amino acids. CDR1 GTSNPN and CDR2 SVGIG come from the germline V gene (reference sequence). The DNA for the CDR3 is TGTGCCTGGAGTAGTAGAAGGGTGGTCCTGTACTTC. This encodes CAWSSRRVVLYF.

The V and J genes are TRBV5-6 and TRBJ2-7; weak D call: TRBD2 (5 bases). Germline CDR1 SGHDT, CDR2 YYEEEE. Deletions cut 1 base from V and 0 bases from J, with 8 bases between. This CDR3 is built from 14 residues. The CDR3, as DNA: TGTGCCAGCAGCTTGTTTGCGGGCTCCTACGAGCAGTACTTC. This codes for CASSLFAGSYEQYF.

This clone was recorded once. The chain joins TRBV18 to TRBJ2-1; TRBD2 is a possible D gene (5 bases). Germline assignment: CDR1 KGHSH and CDR2 LQKENI. The CDR3 is made up of 17 amino acids. Trimming shortened V by 4 bases and J by 0 bases, and 16 bases separated the two germline ends. The CDR3 bases are TGTGCCAGCTCACTTTCCGTTACGGGAATCTCCTACAATGAGCAGTTCTTC. It specifies CASSLSVTGISYNEQFF.

This clone occurred once. The V call is TRBV25-1, the J call TRBJ2-7; no reliable D call. Per the germline V gene, CDR1 is MGHDK and CDR2 is SYGVNS. The CDR3 runs to 11 residues. V was pared by 5 bases and J by 2 bases, with 4 bases between. The CDR3 DNA reads TGTGCCAGCAGTACTCCCTACGAGCAGTACTTC. This sequence encodes CASSTPYEQYF.

The gene calls are TRBV6-5 and TRBJ2-1; no firm D call. The CDR3 sequence is 14 residues long. V dropped 0 bases and J dropped 7 bases, with 10 bases sitting between them. CDR1 and CDR2 from the germline V gene are MNHEY and SVGAGI. The CDR3 DNA is TGTGCCAGCAGTTACTCGATAGGGCGGAATGAGCAGTTCTTC. It specifies CASSYSIGRNEQFF.

This clone was found once. V is TRBV7-8 and J is TRBJ2-4; the D is unclear. V dropped 1 base and J dropped 3 bases, with 10 bases sitting between them. This CDR3 comprises 15 residues. CDR1 and CDR2 (germline): SGHVS, FQNEAQ. The CDR3: CASSLEKASKNIQYF. The CDR3 nucleotides are TGTGCCAGCAGCTTAGAGAAGGCGAGCAAAAACATTCAGTACTTC.

This rearrangement joins TRBV6-5 to TRBJ1-4; 10 nucleotides line up with TRBD1. The CDR3 is 14 amino acids. Germline CDR1 is MNHEY and CDR2 is SVGAGI. V trimming: 6 bases; J trimming: 8 bases; junction bases outside the gene matches: 6. The CDR3 loop reads CASSRDRGGEKLFF. The CDR3 nucleotides read TGTGCCAGCAGCCGGGACAGGGGAGGCGAAAAACTGTTTTTT.

There are a few counts of this clone. The chain couples TRBV6-1 to TRBJ1-1, with D maybe TRBD1 (6 bases). V was clipped by 2 bases and J by 1 base, with 14 bases between them. Germline-derived CDR1 and CDR2 are MNHNS and SASEGT. This CDR3 region has 16 residues. Here the CDR3 reads CASSEYGGLGNTEAFF. CDR3 bases: TGTGCCAGCAGTGAATATGGGGGGCTCGGGAACACTGAAGCTTTCTTT.

The chain is built from TRBV5-4 and TRBJ2-7; 10 bases line up with TRBD2. In germline, CDR1 is SGHNT, CDR2 YYREEE (reference sequence). The CDR3 is made up of 15 amino acids. Germline trimming cut 2 bases from V and 1 base from J; bases unmatched to any gene: 3. The CDR3 sequence is CASSFLAGGSYEQYF. CDR3 in DNA: TGTGCCAGCAGCTTTTTAGCGGGGGGTTCCTACGAGCAGTACTTC.

This chain connects TRBV7-8 to TRBJ1-5; D uncertain. V was trimmed by 5 bases and J by 0 bases, leaving 11 bases between them. The CDR3 spans 15 residues. Looked up from germline, CDR1 is SGHVS and CDR2 is FQNEAQ. CDR3 nucleotide sequence: TGTGCCAGCAGCCATGGGGTTGGTAGCAATCAGCCCCAGCATTTT. This codes for CASSHGVGSNQPQHF.

This clone has only a few counts. The chain uses TRBV28 and TRBJ1-5, with TRBD1 matching over 7 bases. V shed 6 bases and J 0 bases; nucleotides not matched to a gene: 8. Germline CDR1 is MDHEN and CDR2 is SYDVKM. This CDR3 spans 16 amino acids. The CDR3 here is CASSFDRAHSNQPQHF. For the CDR3, the DNA is TGTGCCAGCAGCTTCGACAGGGCTCATAGCAATCAGCCCCAGCATTTT.